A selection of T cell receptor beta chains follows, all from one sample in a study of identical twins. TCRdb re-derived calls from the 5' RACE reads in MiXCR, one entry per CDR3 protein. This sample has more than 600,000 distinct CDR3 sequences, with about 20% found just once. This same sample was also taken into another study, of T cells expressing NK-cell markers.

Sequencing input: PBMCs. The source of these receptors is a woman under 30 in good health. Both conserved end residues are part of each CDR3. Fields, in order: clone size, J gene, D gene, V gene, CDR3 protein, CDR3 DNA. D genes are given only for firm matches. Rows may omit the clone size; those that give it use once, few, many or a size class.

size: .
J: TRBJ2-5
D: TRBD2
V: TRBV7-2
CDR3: CASSLAAGVAGFQETQYF
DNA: TGTGCCAGCAGCTTAGCGGCGGGAGTAGCGGGTTTCCAAGAGACCCAGTACTTC

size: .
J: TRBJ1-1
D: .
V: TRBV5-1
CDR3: CASSLQPQTGGFLEAFF
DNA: TGCGCCAGCAGCTTGCAGCCGCAGACCGGGGGATTCTTGGAAGCTTTCTTT

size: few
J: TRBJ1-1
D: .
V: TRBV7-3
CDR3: CASSLRGANTEAFF
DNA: TGTGCCAGCAGCTTAAGAGGAGCAAACACTGAAGCTTTCTTT

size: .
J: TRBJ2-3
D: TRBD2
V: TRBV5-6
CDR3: CASSLERGGSTDTQYF
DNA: TGTGCCAGCAGCTTGGAGCGGGGGGGATCCACAGATACGCAGTATTTT

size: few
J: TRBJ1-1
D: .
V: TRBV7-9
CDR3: CASSLARNEAFF
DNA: TGTGCCAGCAGCTTAGCCAGGAATGAAGCTTTCTTT

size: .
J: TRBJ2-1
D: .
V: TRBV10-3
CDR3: CAITSTGLNRSGGYNEQFF
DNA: TGTGCCATCACCAGCACCGGGCTAAATCGGTCCGGTGGCTACAATGAGCAGTTCTTC

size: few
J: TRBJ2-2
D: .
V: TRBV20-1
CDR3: CSARDPRSTGELFF
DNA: TGCAGTGCTAGAGATCCTCGGAGTACCGGGGAGCTGTTTTTT

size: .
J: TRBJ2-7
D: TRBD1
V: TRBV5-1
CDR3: CASSLVGQGARNSYEQYF
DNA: TGCGCCAGCAGCTTGGTCGGCCAGGGGGCCCGTAATTCCTACGAGCAGTACTTC

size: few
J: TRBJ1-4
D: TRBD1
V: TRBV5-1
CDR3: CASSSSGTEYEKLFF
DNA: TGCGCCAGCAGCTCGTCCGGGACAGAGTATGAAAAACTGTTTTTT

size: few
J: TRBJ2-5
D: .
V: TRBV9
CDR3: CASSVEGDTQQYF
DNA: TGTGCCAGCAGCGTAGAAGGGGACACCCAACAGTACTTC

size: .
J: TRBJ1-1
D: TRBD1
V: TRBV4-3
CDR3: CASSQDGSRGYTEAFF
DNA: TGCGCCAGCAGCCAAGATGGTAGCAGGGGGTACACTGAAGCTTTCTTT

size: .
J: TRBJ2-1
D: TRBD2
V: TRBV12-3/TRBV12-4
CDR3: CASNPSGATYNEQFF
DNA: TGTGCCAGCAACCCTAGCGGGGCCACCTACAATGAGCAGTTCTTC

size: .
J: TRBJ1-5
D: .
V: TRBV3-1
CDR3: CASSQAGGGGDQPQHF
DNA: TGTGCCAGCAGCCAGGCCGGGGGGGGCGGGGATCAGCCCCAGCATTTT

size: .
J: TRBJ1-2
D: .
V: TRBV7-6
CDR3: CASSLGSVGAKMGYTF
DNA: TGTGCCAGCAGCTTAGGGTCCGTCGGAGCCAAGATGGGCTACACCTTC

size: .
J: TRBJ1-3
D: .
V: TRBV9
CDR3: CASSVEGSGTGNTIYF
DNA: TGTGCCAGCAGCGTAGAAGGTTCCGGGACTGGAAACACCATATATTTT

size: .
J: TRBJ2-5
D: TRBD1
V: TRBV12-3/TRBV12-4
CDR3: CASSFAGGSSETQYF
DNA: TGTGCCAGCAGTTTCGCAGGGGGCAGCTCAGAGACCCAGTACTTC

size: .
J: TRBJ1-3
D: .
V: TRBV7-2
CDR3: CASSLGRTVGNTIYF
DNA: TGTGCCAGCAGCTTGGGCCGGACGGTAGGAAACACCATATATTTT

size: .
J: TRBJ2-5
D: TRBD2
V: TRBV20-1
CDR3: CSARLAGVEETQYF
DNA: TGCAGTGCTCGACTAGCGGGCGTAGAAGAGACCCAGTACTTC

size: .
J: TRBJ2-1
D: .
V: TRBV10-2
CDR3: CASSEFMGVQWNEQFF
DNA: TGCGCCAGCAGTGAGTTTATGGGAGTACAATGGAACGAGCAGTTCTTC

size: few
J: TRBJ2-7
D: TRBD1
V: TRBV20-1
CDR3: CSARERTGRHEQYF
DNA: TGCAGTGCTAGAGAGCGGACAGGGCGCCACGAGCAGTACTTC

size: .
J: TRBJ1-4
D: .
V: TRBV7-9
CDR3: CASSFQTGPEKLFF
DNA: TGTGCCAGCAGCTTTCAAACGGGGCCCGAAAAACTGTTTTTT

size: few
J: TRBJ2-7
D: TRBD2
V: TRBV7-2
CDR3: CASSSLWGGTYEQYF
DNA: TGTGCCAGCAGCTCCCTTTGGGGGGGAACCTACGAGCAGTACTTC

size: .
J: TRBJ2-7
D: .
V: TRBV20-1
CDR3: CSAPNLGLGNEQYF
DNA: TGCAGTGCTCCCAACCTCGGATTGGGGAACGAGCAGTACTTC

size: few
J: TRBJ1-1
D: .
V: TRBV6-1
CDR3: CASSVYGGSRTEAFF
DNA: TGTGCCAGCAGTGTCTACGGAGGGTCCAGGACTGAAGCTTTCTTT

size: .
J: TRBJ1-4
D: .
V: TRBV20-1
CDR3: CSARDPPPGEKLFF
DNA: TGCAGTGCTAGAGATCCCCCCCCAGGGGAAAAACTGTTTTTT

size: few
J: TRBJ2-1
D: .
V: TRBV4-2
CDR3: CASSHGLDYNEQFF
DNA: TGTGCCAGCAGCCATGGGCTAGACTACAATGAGCAGTTCTTC

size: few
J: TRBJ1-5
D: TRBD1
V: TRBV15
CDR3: CATSGLGRDRPQHF
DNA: TGTGCCACCAGCGGCTTGGGTAGGGACAGACCCCAGCATTTT

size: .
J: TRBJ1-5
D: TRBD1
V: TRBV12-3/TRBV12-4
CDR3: CASSPSTGYNQPQHF
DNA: TGTGCCAGCAGCCCCTCGACAGGGTACAATCAGCCCCAGCATTTT

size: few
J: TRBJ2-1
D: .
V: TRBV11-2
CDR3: CASSPGTFGSEQFF
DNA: TGTGCCAGCAGCCCCGGGACTTTTGGAAGTGAGCAGTTCTTC

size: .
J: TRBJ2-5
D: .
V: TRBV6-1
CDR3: CASSPRAGVRETQYF
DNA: TGTGCCAGCAGTCCCCGTGCCGGTGTGAGGGAGACCCAGTACTTC

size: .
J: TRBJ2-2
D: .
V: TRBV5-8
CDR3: CASSPGLLLNTGELFF
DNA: TGTGCCAGCAGCCCGGGGCTGCTCTTGAACACCGGGGAGCTGTTTTTT

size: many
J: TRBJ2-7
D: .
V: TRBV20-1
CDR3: CSAQTDRSSYEQYF
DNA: TGCAGTGCGCAGACTGATAGGAGCTCCTACGAGCAGTACTTC

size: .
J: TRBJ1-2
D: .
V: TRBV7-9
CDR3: CASSLASVGRDYGYTF
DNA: TGTGCCAGCAGCTTAGCGTCGGTAGGGAGGGACTATGGCTACACCTTC

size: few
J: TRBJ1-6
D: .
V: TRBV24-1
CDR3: CATSDSGGRETPSLHF
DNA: TGTGCCACCAGTGATTCCGGGGGGCGAGAGACCCCCTCCCTCCACTTT

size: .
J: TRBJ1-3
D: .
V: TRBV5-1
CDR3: CASSLGGTPSSGNTIYF
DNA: TGCGCCAGCAGCTTGGGTGGGACACCGAGCTCTGGAAACACCATATATTTT

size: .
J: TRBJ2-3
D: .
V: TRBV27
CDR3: CASSFSERAPQYF
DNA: TGTGCCAGCAGTTTCTCAGAGCGGGCCCCGCAGTATTTT